The TCR beta chain under discussion was sequenced for a study of T-cell reconstitution after alpha-beta-depleted transplantation in children. The TCRbeta library was prepared with unique molecular identifiers. MiXCR, applied by TCRdb to the PCR reads, yields one record per CDR3 protein. Among about 350,000 distinct CDR3 sequences listed, roughly 16% were seen once. CDR1 and CDR2 (germline): SEHNR, FQNEAQ (reference sequence). With V trimmed by 0 bases and J by 4 bases, 10 bases remained unmatched. The length of the CDR3 is 17 residues. The sequence derives from a male patient aged 2-10 years who had a stem cell transplant for acute lymphoblastic leukemia, so the T cells may come from the graft donor. V usage is TRBV7-9 and J usage is TRBJ2-3; 7 nucleotides align to TRBD2. This material consisted of PBMCs, mostly from graft donor cells, taken 360 days after TCRalphabeta/CD19-depleted stem cell transplant. The CDR3 nucleotides are TGTGCCAGCAGCTTAGCAGAGGGCGGGAGTCGCGCAGATACGCAGTATTTT. Amino acid sequence: CASSLAEGGSRADTQYF.